The 15 T cell receptor beta chains given below trace back to one sample, sequenced in a study of human T cells and chemical hapten exposure. The total RNA was obtained from whole blood that was not fractionated. During construction of the library, unique molecular identifiers were attached to individual cDNA molecules for quantitative, reproducible TCR counting. TCRdb ran MiXCR on the reads and lists one entry per CDR3 protein. The sample holds about 120,000 distinct CDR3 sequences; roughly 8.5% are singletons and the top ten take just over 1.4%. Sequenced sample: whole blood. The receptors stem from a human donor in good health. Some clones in this sample may be carry-over from other donors' samples.

This clonotype was detected many times. The chain uses TRBV7-9 and TRBJ1-5; D possibly corresponds to TRBD1 (5 bases). CDR1 SEHNR and CDR2 FQNEAQ come from the germline V gene (reference sequence). V lost 4 bases and J 5 bases, leaving 15 bases between the germline ends. This CDR3 is built from 15 residues. CDR3 sequence (DNA): TGTGCCAGCAGCTCCGGCGGGGGACCCTATCAGCCCCAGCATTTT. This codes for CASSSGGGPYQPQHF.

The chain uses TRBV29-1 and TRBJ1-5, with D unresolved. The CDR3 totals 14 residues. The germline gives CDR1 SQVTM, CDR2 ANQGSEA. V lost 4 bases and J lost 0, with 10 bases in between. The CDR3 loop reads CSVGATDSNQPQHF. The CDR3 nucleotides are TGCAGCGTTGGAGCGACGGATAGCAATCAGCCCCAGCATTTT.

The sample holds many counts of this clonotype. The chain joins TRBV7-6 to TRBJ2-7, with D maybe TRBD2 (5 bases). From germline, CDR1 is SGHVS and CDR2 FNYEAQ. CDR3 length equals 12 residues. Trimming took off 3 bases at V and 7 bases at J, with 10 bases between the two ends. CDR3 sequence: CASSLREREQYF. CDR3 DNA: TGTGCCAGCAGCTTGAGGGAGCGAGAGCAGTACTTC.

V and J are TRBV11-2 and TRBJ2-7; D could derive from TRBD1 or TRBD2 (5 bases each). This CDR3 is built from 12 residues. CDR1 and CDR2 (germline): SGHAT, FQNNGV. Trimming left V 5 bases short and J 7 bases short, with 12 bases between. The CDR3 DNA sequence: TGTGCCAGCAGCGAGGGACCTCGGGAGCAGTACTTC. Amino acid sequence: CASSEGPREQYF.

This clonotype appeared a few times. The J gene is TRBJ1-4, the V gene TRBV12-3 or TRBV12-4; D is unresolved. The CDR3 consists of 13 residues. V was clipped by 0 bases and J by 8 bases, with 7 bases between them. The CDR3 here is CASSLATDEKLFF. CDR3 coding DNA: TGTGCCAGCAGTTTAGCCACGGACGAAAAACTGTTTTTT.

In this sample, this clonotype turned up many times. This rearrangement joins TRBV18 to TRBJ2-2; D might be TRBD1 (6 bases). The V gene's germline CDR1 is KGHSH and CDR2 LQKENI. The CDR3 extends over 16 amino acids. Trimming removed 2 bases at V and 2 bases at J, with 12 bases between. CDR3 loop: CASSPMDSSNTGELFF. DNA of the CDR3: TGTGCCAGCTCACCAATGGACAGCTCAAACACCGGGGAGCTGTTTTTT.

The sample holds a few counts of this clonotype. This chain links TRBV18 with TRBJ1-5, with unresolved D. Trimming shortened V by 5 bases and J by 4 bases, and 9 bases separated the two germline ends. Germline loops: CDR1 KGHSH, CDR2 LQKENI. The CDR3 runs to 13 residues. The CDR3 sequence: CASSEDGNQPQHF. The CDR3 coding sequence is TGTGCCAGCTCAGAGGACGGAAATCAGCCCCAGCATTTT.

This clonotype has a handful of counts. This chain joins TRBV12-3 or TRBV12-4 and TRBJ2-7; no clear D. This CDR3 has 13 amino acids. Trimming cost V 5 bases and J 5 bases, with 13 bases left between them. The CDR3 sequence: CASSPSGWNEQYF. As DNA, the CDR3 is TGTGCCAGCAGTCCTTCGGGTTGGAACGAGCAGTACTTC.

V gene TRBV14 combines with J gene TRBJ2-1, with D uncertain. Trimming removed 2 bases at V and 8 bases at J, with 7 bases between. CDR3 size: 12 residues. Per germline, CDR1 SGHDN and CDR2 FVKESK. This chain's CDR3 is CASSQIRDEQFF. The CDR3 nucleotides read TGTGCCAGCAGCCAAATCCGCGATGAGCAGTTCTTC. Full variable domain (remainder filled in from reference TRBV14 and TRBJ2-1): EAGVTQFPSHSVIEKGQTVTLRCDPISGHDNLYWYRRVMGKEIKFLLHFVKESKQDESGMPNNRFLAERTGGTYSTLKVQPAELEDSGVYFCASSQIRDEQFFGPGTRLTVL.

In its sample, this clonotype was seen a few times. This sequence joins TRBV30 and TRBJ1-5; 10 nucleotides align to TRBD1. V was pared by 1 base and J by 3 bases, with 3 bases of the junction left unmatched. CDR3 length: 15 amino acids. The V gene's germline CDR1 is GTSNPN and CDR2 SVGIG (reference sequence). The CDR3 DNA reads TGTGCCTGGAGTGGGGACAGGGGCTACAATCAGCCCCAGCATTTT. Its translation is CAWSGDRGYNQPQHF. The full variable domain, in which reference TRBV30 and TRBJ1-5 provide the parts outside the CDR3, is SQTIHQWPATLVQPVGSPLSLECTVEGTSNPNLYWYRQAAGRGLQLLFYSVGIGQISSEVPQNLSASRPQDRQFILSSKKLLLSDSGFYLCAWSGDRGYNQPQHFGDGTRLSIL.

Remarks on this clonotype: A read error may be the cause here, since a much bigger clone is one base away. V gene TRBV13 combines with J gene TRBJ1-6; 7 bases agree with TRBD1. Germline V gene data show CDR1 as PRHDT and CDR2 as FYEKMQ (reference sequence). The CDR3 is 16 residues long. In DNA, the CDR3 is TGTGTCAGCAGCTTAGCCGGGACAGCCTCTAATTCACCCCTCCACTTT. Encoded protein: CVSSLAGTASNSPLHF.

In this sample, this clonotype turned up a few times. The chain employs TRBV12-3 or TRBV12-4 and TRBJ1-3, with D possibly matching TRBD1 (5 bases). The CDR3 has 16 amino acids. Deletions cut 7 bases from V and 0 bases from J, with 16 bases between. The CDR3 nucleotides are TGTGCCAGCACCGGAGGGGCAGGGAGCTCTGGAAACACCATATATTTT. This translates into CASTGGAGSSGNTIYF.

This clonotype has a count of ten or more. The CDR3 sequence is CASSLVAWEHNEQFF. In nucleotides, the CDR3 is TGTGCCAGCAGTTTAGTGGCCTGGGAGCACAATGAGCAGTTCTTC. The rearrangement uses TRBV12-3 or TRBV12-4 and TRBJ2-1; D possibly corresponds to TRBD2 (5 bases). The ends were cut back, 1 base at V and 5 bases at J, with 12 bases in the middle. The CDR3 extends over 15 amino acids.

The gene calls are TRBV29-1 and TRBJ2-3; maybe TRBD1 (7 bases). Per the germline V gene, CDR1 is SQVTM and CDR2 is ANQGSEA. The ends were cut back, 5 bases at V and 4 bases at J, with 25 bases in the middle. This CDR3 spans 17 amino acids. Written as DNA, the CDR3 is TGCAGCGTTCAGTCAGGAGCGGGTGCAGGGGGATCAGATACGCAGTATTTT. It codes for CSVQSGAGAGGSDTQYF.

The CDR3 sequence is CASSYHLGAGANVLTF. DNA of the CDR3: TGTGCCAGCAGCTACCACTTGGGAGCTGGGGCCAACGTCCTGACTTTC. This chain uses TRBV12-3 or TRBV12-4 with TRBJ2-6; tentative D call: TRBD2 (5 bases). The CDR3 length is 16 residues. Trimming pared 6 bases from V and 2 bases from J, leaving 14 bases between.